The next 4 T cell receptor beta chains were all read from a single sample in a study of post-analysis software for immune sequencing data (dated by TCRdb to the mid-2010s). The protocol used for the library was PCR. TCRdb shows the sequencer as Illumina HiSeq 2500. To reduce PCR and sequencing biases, unique molecular identifiers were built into the TCR beta cDNA libraries. TCRdb reprocessing: public reads trimmed at Q25 with fastp, clones called with MiXCR, in-frame beta chains kept. Rows with one shared CDR3 protein collapse into an entry with the most common genes and DNA. This sample holds more than 500,000 distinct CDR3 sequences; about a third were observed only once. The ten largest make up approximately 6% of the sample. These receptors' antigens are unknown. General findings and caveats noted by the study authors: Significantly higher frequencies in patients than in controls were found for five TRBV segments, including TRBV5-6, TRBV5-1 and TRBV20-1.

Sequencing was done on a sample of blood. The receptors here all came from a girl aged 2 to 17 with multiple sclerosis.

The sample holds one count of this clonotype. The chain is built from TRBV20-1 and TRBJ2-1; weak D call: TRBD1 (6 bases). The V end was cut by 5 bases, the J end by 7 bases, with 15 bases between. Germline V lookup: CDR1 DFQATT, CDR2 SNEGSKA (reference sequence). The CDR3 loop spans 13 amino acids. CDR3 in DNA: TGCAGTGCTCAAGGGACACAATATAATGAGCAGTTCTTC. Its translation: CSAQGTQYNEQFF.

This clonotype was counted only a few times. The CDR3 bases are TGTGCCAGCAGCTCCTATAGCGGGGGGGCCTACAATGAGCAGTTCTTC. Its protein is CASSSYSGGAYNEQFF. J is TRBJ2-1 and V is TRBV9, with 11 bases lining up with TRBD2. The CDR3 is 16 residues long. V dropped 4 bases and J dropped 2; count of bases not matched to a gene: 5. Germline lookup yields CDR1 SGDLS and CDR2 YYNGEE.

The chain links TRBV6-1 to TRBJ2-4; 13 bases map to TRBD2. The CDR3 has 15 residues. V was pared by 11 bases and J by 2 bases, with 6 bases of the junction left unmatched. Germline loops: CDR1 MNHNS, CDR2 SASEGT. CDR3 region: CACRTSGGTKNIQYF. As DNA, the CDR3 is TGTGCCTGTCGGACTAGCGGGGGCACCAAAAACATTCAGTACTTC.

The table lists this clonotype with a few counts. This sequence joins TRBV5-1 and TRBJ2-1; TRBD2 agrees at 9 bases. This CDR3 has 16 residues. J lost 8 bases, V lost 3 bases, and 12 bases had no gene match. CDR1 is SGHRS, CDR2 YFSETQ, per germline. CDR3 DNA: TGCGCCAGCAGCTCAAGGGTAGCGGGGGCAATGGATGAGCAGTTCTTC. This translates into CASSSRVAGAMDEQFF.